This T cell receptor (beta chain) was captured by sequencing in a study of blood T cells in healthy people across ages (dated by TCRdb to the mid-2010s). Background for the entire study: In model experiments, template switching captured about one uniquely barcoded TCR beta cDNA molecule for every two T cells. To track age-related changes in TCR beta repertoire diversity, the study relied on deep sequencing normalized with unique cDNA molecular identifiers. The donors were divided into four age groups: young (average approximately 17 years), middle-aged (about 39), aged (approximately 59) and long-lived (roughly 86). To avoid experimental bias, donors of different ages were spread randomly across the sequencing lanes. For two donors (one aged 18 to 30 and one aged 80 or older), the study analyzed two additional independent replicas of 1 million unique cDNA reads from the same blood draw. Results the study describes overall, beyond this receptor: Estimates of total diversity based on one million sequenced T cells were regarded as lower bounds and as underestimates. A strong correlation was found between observed TCR beta diversity and the percentage of naive T cells measured by flow cytometry. Observed TCR beta diversity per million T cells fell roughly linearly with age, and a significant reduction was already apparent by age roughly 40. Because the CMV infection status of the donors was unknown, age-related changes in expanded clonotypes may potentially have been confounded. The long-lived group showed more naive CD4+ T cells, fewer expanded clones and increased TCR diversity than the aged group, suggesting age selection. Bulk unsorted PBMC profiling prevented conclusive comparison of naive and antigen-experienced compartments.

Donors were approximately 42 systemically healthy Caucasian individuals from Russia aged roughly 6 to 90 years. About 9.8 milliliters of peripheral blood were drawn from each donor into EDTA-treated Vacutainer tubes. Ficoll-Paque density-gradient centrifugation was used to isolate PBMCs, with at least 6 million per sample. Trizol reagent was used to extract total RNA from PBMCs, with at least 5.5 micrograms per sample. For every donor, flow cytometry on a PBMC aliquot measured the percentage of naive CD45RAhigh/CD27high T cells. The library was obtained by 5' RACE. TCRdb names Illumina HiSeq 2500 as the instrument used. A second PCR of about 7 to 12 cycles was run with a J-beta primer mix and a sample-barcoded 5' primer. Each TCR beta cDNA molecule received a unique molecular identifier from a template-switch 5' adaptor carrying 12 random nucleotides. At least 3 million CDR3-containing paired-end reads were obtained from each sample. All of the RNA was converted into first-strand cDNA using the Mint cDNA synthesis kit, with a TRBC-specific oligonucleotide serving as the primer. Following uracil-DNA glycosylase treatment, all cDNA underwent a first 18-cycle PCR with the universal primers M1SS and BC2_uni_R. The paper's data handling went like this. Each sample was normalized by randomly selecting 1 million high-quality reads, each carrying a distinct molecular identifier. Reads with shared molecular identifiers were discarded instead of being binned into consensus sequences. MiTCR, set to a Q25 quality threshold and the strictest error-elimination algorithm, was used for CDR3 identification, clonotype clustering and error correction. A nonparametric unseen species model with Euler transformation was used to estimate lower-bound total TCR beta diversity. TCRdb trimmed the raw reads at Q25, called clones with MiXCR and kept productive beta chains. Rows with one shared CDR3 protein collapse into an entry with the most common genes and DNA. These V and J calls are TCRdb output, not the study's own analysis. The sample table lists about 970,000 distinct CDR3 sequences, just over 50% of them with a count of one. Roughly 23% of the sample rests with the top ten.

Regarding this clonotype: Its antigen is currently not known. No per-base quality is available; no much larger clone lies one base away.

This clonotype originated in a woman aged 55-70 years in good health. The source material was blood.

In nucleotides, the sequence is TGTGCCAGCAGCTGGATATCCGCCTACGAGCAGTACTTC. It codes for CASSWISAYEQYF. The chain was built from TRBV11-2 and TRBJ2-7; no D gene can be assigned with confidence. The CDR3 runs 13 amino acids, cysteine and phenylalanine included. Just the 39-base CDR3 DNA is kept, in frame starting at base 1. The germline ends are 9 bases apart after V is trimmed by 4 bases and J by 2 bases. Looking up the germline V gene yields CDR1 SGHAT and CDR2 FQNNGV.